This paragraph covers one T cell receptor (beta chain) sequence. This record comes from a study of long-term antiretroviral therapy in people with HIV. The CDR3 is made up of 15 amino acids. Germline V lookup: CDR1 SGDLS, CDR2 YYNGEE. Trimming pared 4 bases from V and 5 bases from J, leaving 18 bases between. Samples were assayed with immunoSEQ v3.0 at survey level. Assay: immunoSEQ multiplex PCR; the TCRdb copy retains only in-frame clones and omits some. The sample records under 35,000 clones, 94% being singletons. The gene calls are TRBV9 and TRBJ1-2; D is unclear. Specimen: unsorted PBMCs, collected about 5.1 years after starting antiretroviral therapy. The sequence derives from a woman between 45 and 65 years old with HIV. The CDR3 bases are TGTGCCAGCAGCTCCGACCGTACTCGGGGATATGGCTACACCTTC. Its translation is CASSSDRTRGYGYTF.